This T cell receptor beta chain was sequenced during a study of blood T cells in healthy people across ages (dated by TCRdb to 2014 to 2015). Concerning the study at large: In model experiments, roughly one uniquely barcoded TCR beta cDNA molecule per two T cells was captured by template switching. The donors were divided into four age groups: young (average around 16 years), middle-aged (over 35), aged (about 60) and long-lived (roughly 88). To avoid experimental bias, donors of different ages were randomly spread across the sequencing lanes. Age-related changes in TCR beta repertoire diversity were measured in the study by deep sequencing normalized with unique cDNA molecular identifiers. The study analyzed two additional independent replicas of 1 million unique cDNA reads from the same blood draw for two donors, one aged 18 to 29 and one aged 80 or older. General study outcomes and caveats: Observed TCR beta diversity per million T cells fell roughly linearly with age, and a significant reduction was already apparent by age around 39. Total diversity estimates from one million sequenced T cells were considered lower bounds and underestimates. The percentage of naive T cells measured by flow cytometry correlated strongly with observed TCR beta diversity. Donor CMV infection status was unknown, potentially confounding age-related changes in expanded clonotypes. Bulk unsorted PBMC profiling prevented conclusive comparison of naive and antigen-experienced compartments. Compared with the aged group, more naive CD4+ T cells, fewer expanded clones and increased TCR diversity were shown by the long-lived group, suggesting age selection.

The approximately 40 donors, aged 6 to 90 years, were systemically healthy Caucasian individuals from Russia. Around 10 milliliters of peripheral blood were collected from each donor into EDTA-treated Vacutainer tubes. PBMCs were isolated by Ficoll-Paque density-gradient centrifugation, with at least 6 million obtained per sample. Total RNA, at least 6 micrograms per sample, was extracted from PBMCs with Trizol reagent. Naive CD45RAhigh/CD27high T cell percentages were measured by flow cytometry on a PBMC aliquot from every donor. The V end loses 4 bases and the J end loses 1 base, and a stretch of 23 bases separates them. Including cysteine and phenylalanine, the CDR3 has 18 amino acids. Only the CDR3 part of the read is kept: 54 bases, read in frame from the first base. CDR1 and CDR2 were assigned from the germline V gene as SGHVS and FNYEAQ. A note on this clonotype: No antigen is known for it. No per-base quality is available; no much larger clone lies one base away.

The receptor library was made with 5' RACE. Sequencing instrument: Illumina HiSeq 2500. The second PCR ran for roughly 7 to 12 cycles and used a J-beta primer mix along with a sample-barcoded 5' primer. A unique molecular identifier was introduced onto each TCR beta cDNA molecule by a template-switch 5' adaptor carrying 12 random nucleotides. At least 2.5 million CDR3-containing paired-end reads were obtained from each sample. The Mint cDNA synthesis kit, primed by a TRBC-specific oligonucleotide, was used to synthesize first-strand cDNA from all RNA. Following uracil-DNA glycosylase treatment, a first 18-cycle PCR with universal primers M1SS and BC2_uni_R was performed on all cDNA. The published analysis was carried out like this. For normalization, 1 million high-quality reads were randomly selected from each sample, with every read carrying a distinct molecular identifier. Reads sharing molecular identifiers were discarded rather than binned into consensus sequences. CDR3 identification, clonotype clustering and error correction used MiTCR with a Q25 quality threshold and the strictest error-elimination algorithm. A nonparametric unseen species model using Euler transformation provided a lower-bound estimate of total TCR beta diversity. TCRdb passed the public sequencing reads through fastp at Q25 and MiXCR, retaining productive beta sequences. When rows share a CDR3 protein, they turn into one entry using the most common DNA and genes. The V and J calls and clone size come from TCRdb's table, not from the authors' own analysis. This sample holds around 1.7 million distinct CDR3 sequences; about 28% were observed only once. The top ten constitute 7% to 9% of the sample.

Sequenced sample: blood. The chain was built from TRBV7-6 and TRBJ2-7; a tentative D match to TRBD2 spans 5 bases. The sequence was collected from a woman in her twenties or thirties in good health. The DNA sequence is given as TGTGCCAGCAGCTCCGTGACTAACCTGGGTTCAGTATCCTACGAGCAGTACTTC. Translated, it gives CASSSVTNLGSVSYEQYF.